This TCR beta chain stems from a study of vaccination effects on CD4 cells after COVID-19. Study as a whole: Among convalescent patients, two provided samples 16 days and one week before vaccination.

As regards this clone: Antigen specificity is unknown.

Under the ViraFEST assay, PBMC were stimulated with viral peptide pools so that antigen-specific CD4+ T cells expanded. Sequencing was performed afterwards. The culture ran for nine to ten days, and then CD4+ T cells were isolated. Convalescent patients had PCR-confirmed SARS-CoV-2 infection between March and December 2020. CDR3 size: 16 residues. V gave up 6 bases and J gave up 3 bases, with 24 bases separating them. Germline CDR1 is SQVTM and CDR2 is ANQGSEA. Only in-frame clones appear in the TCRdb table, and some are missing; sequencing was by immunoSEQ multiplex PCR. The sample shows roughly 45,000 clones, roughly 70% of them seen only once.

The gene calls are TRBV29-1 and TRBJ2-7, with a possible D match to TRBD1 (5 bases). This specimen consisted of CD4+ T cells from PBMCs cultured with a peptide pool, obtained before COVID-19 vaccination. This receptor was obtained from a human donor who had a prior SARS-CoV-2 infection. CDR3 nucleotides: TGCAGCGTCGCCCGGACACAGGCGATTTCCCTCTACGAGCAGTACTTC. Translated, it gives CSVARTQAISLYEQYF.